What follows is one TCR beta chain and its context. Germline V gene data show CDR1 as SQVTM and CDR2 as ANQGSEA. The V gene lost 1 base and the J gene lost 6 bases, with 15 bases spanning the gap. There are 14 residues in the CDR3. This entry belongs to a study of blood T cell repertoires in COVID-19. For the study at large: Whether acute or convalescent, the COVID-19 samples came from the United States, Italy and Spain. In each case, the material was cDNA or gDNA derived from T cells, B-cell-depleted T cells, or PBMCs.

Under the authors' procedure: Nucleated cell counts were estimated from reference gene primer amplification. Generated by immunoSEQ multiplex PCR, the TCRdb table keeps only in-frame clones and is missing some. That table furnishes V, J and clone size, whereas the DNA furnished D and trimming. The table has some 150,000 clones, about 85% seen once. J is TRBJ1-1 and V is TRBV29-1; tentatively, D is TRBD1 (5 bases). This clonotype was sampled from a woman in her seventies with acute or convalescent COVID-19. Sequencing was carried out using peripheral blood. CDR3 bases: TGCAGCGTTGAAGCTCCCTCCCGGACACCTGAAGCTTTCTTT. This translates into CSVEAPSRTPEAFF.